Listed here are 24 T cell receptor beta chains from one sample, sequenced in a study of blood T cell repertoires in COVID-19. Sequenced by immunoSEQ multiplex PCR; TCRdb stores in-frame clones only, minus some. Of fewer than 350,000 clones listed, 70% to 90% were seen once; the top ten hold around 2.2%. Sequenced sample: PBMCs or T cells enriched from blood (not recorded which). Every receptor here comes from a man aged 25 to 40 who had recovered from COVID-19.

The chain recombines TRBV7-2 with TRBJ2-7; 9 bases line up with TRBD2. Unmatched junction bases numbered 9, after V lost 8 bases and J lost 4 bases. The CDR3 is made up of 14 amino acids. In germline, CDR1 is SGHTA, CDR2 FQGNSA. In DNA, the CDR3 is TGTGCCAGCGCCAGTGCGGGGGGGGAATACGAGCAGTACTTC. This gives the protein CASASAGGEYEQYF.

J is TRBJ1-5 and V is TRBV7-8, with 7 bases aligning to TRBD1. Germline CDR1 and CDR2: SGHVS and FQNEAQ. The J segment lost 3 bases and the V segment lost 5 bases, leaving 4 bases of the junction unmatched. The CDR3 covers 14 residues. CDR3 sequence (DNA): TGTGCCAGCAGCGCGACAGGGTTCAATCAGCCCCAGCATTTT. Translated, it gives CASSATGFNQPQHF.

The chain carries TRBV10-3 and TRBJ2-1, with a possible D match to TRBD1 (6 bases). Trimming stripped 9 bases from V and 0 bases from J, with 15 bases between. Germline V gene sequence: CDR1 ENHRY, CDR2 SYGVKD. This CDR3 is 15 amino acids long. The CDR3 region is CAIYSGHNSYNEQFF. CDR3 DNA: TGTGCCATTTATTCGGGACATAACTCCTACAATGAGCAGTTCTTC.

The gene calls are TRBV5-1 and TRBJ2-5; 7 bases match TRBD1. J gave up 5 bases and V 4 bases, and 8 bases lay outside the gene matches. CDR1 is SGHRS and CDR2 is YFSETQ in the germline V gene. The CDR3 consists of 14 residues. CDR3: CASSTGQPVETQYF. The CDR3 DNA sequence: TGCGCCAGCAGCACGGGACAGCCTGTGGAGACCCAGTACTTC.

The chain employs TRBV6-5 and TRBJ1-6, with D possibly matching TRBD1 (5 bases). This CDR3 has 14 residues. CDR1 and CDR2 (germline): MNHEY, SVGAGI. V lost 9 bases, J lost 7 bases, and 16 bases lay in between. CDR3 loop: CASGRDRSNSPLHF. CDR3 DNA: TGTGCCAGTGGGCGAGACAGATCAAATTCACCCCTCCACTTT.

This clone was detected a few times. The gene calls are TRBV24-1 and TRBJ2-5, with D perhaps matching TRBD1 (6 bases). The ends were cut back, 4 bases at V and 5 bases at J, with 19 bases in the middle. This CDR3 contains 16 residues. Germline CDR1 KGHDR, CDR2 SFDVKD. The CDR3 spells CATSDFFKTGFETQYF. For the CDR3, the DNA is TGTGCCACCAGTGACTTCTTTAAAACAGGGTTCGAGACCCAGTACTTC.

The chain links TRBV27 to TRBJ2-3; possible D gene TRBD2, 6 bases. CDR3 length: 17 amino acids. The V gene's germline CDR1 is MNHEY and CDR2 SMNVEV (reference sequence). V was shortened by 3 bases and J by 4 bases, with 20 bases between the two germline ends. The CDR3 region has the DNA TGTGCCAGCAGTTTCGGCCTAGCGACCATGGTGTCAGATACGCAGTATTTT. This codes for CASSFGLATMVSDTQYF.

The chain joins TRBV19 to TRBJ2-7, with 7 bases aligning to TRBD1. The CDR3 spans 17 residues. The trim removed 0 bases at V and 0 bases at J, leaving 8 bases unmatched. CDR1 and CDR2 from the germline V gene are LNHDA and SQIVND (reference sequence). The chain's CDR3 is CASSIDRDSLSSYEQYF. The DNA of the CDR3 is TGTGCCAGTAGTATAGATCGGGACAGCCTTAGCTCCTACGAGCAGTACTTC.

The chain couples TRBV10-1 to TRBJ1-2; D is ambiguous. V was pared by 0 bases and J by 2 bases, with 4 bases between. CDR1 is WNHNN, CDR2 SYGVQD, per germline (reference sequence). The CDR3 has 13 residues. For the CDR3, the DNA is TGCGCCAGCAGTGAGTCCACAAACTATGGCTACACCTTC. Its translation is CASSESTNYGYTF.

The CDR3 coding sequence is TGTGCCAGTAGCCGTACAGGGGTTAACACTGAAGCTTTCTTT. It specifies CASSRTGVNTEAFF. J is TRBJ1-1 and V is TRBV19; 7 nucleotides line up with TRBD1. Germline V CDR1 and CDR2: LNHDA, SQIVND (reference sequence). This CDR3 region has 14 residues. V shed 6 bases and J 2 bases; nucleotides not matched to a gene: 6.

The chain employs TRBV7-2 and TRBJ2-3, with D perhaps TRBD1 (7 bases). Trimming removed 6 bases from V and 5 bases from J, with 18 bases in between. Germline assignment: CDR1 SGHTA and CDR2 FQGNSA. The CDR3 sequence is 15 residues long. The CDR3 here is CASSWDRGGRDTQYF. The CDR3 DNA sequence: TGTGCCAGCAGTTGGGACAGAGGGGGGCGAGATACGCAGTATTTT. The complete variable domain, with remaining parts taken from reference TRBV7-2 and TRBJ2-3, reads GAGVSQSPSNKVTEKGKDVELRCDPISGHTALYWYRQSLGQGLEFLIYFQGNSAPDKSGLPSDRFSAERTGGSVSTLTIQRTQQEDSAVYLCASSWDRGGRDTQYFGPGTRLTVL.

This clone was recorded only once. V and J are TRBV19 and TRBJ2-5, with 7 bases matching TRBD2. The CDR3 loop spans 12 amino acids. V shed 5 bases and J 7 bases; nucleotides not matched to a gene: 4. Germline CDR1 LNHDA, CDR2 SQIVND (reference sequence). DNA for the CDR3: TGTGCCAGTAGTCTTGGGAGGGGGACCCAGTACTTC. It encodes CASSLGRGTQYF.

The chain links TRBV5-8 to TRBJ1-3; D is unclear. Looked up from germline, CDR1 is SGHTS and CDR2 is YDEGEE. This CDR3 region has 15 residues. V was clipped by 4 bases and J by 3 bases, with 14 bases between them. DNA for the CDR3: TGTGCCAGCAGCCGCGGATTGACTAGTGGAAACACCATATATTTT. This sequence encodes CASSRGLTSGNTIYF.

The chain combines TRBV30 with TRBJ1-2; D is undetermined. This CDR3 comprises 15 residues. From germline, CDR1 is GTSNPN and CDR2 SVGIG (reference sequence). V lost 3 bases to trimming and J lost 1 base, with 15 bases between them. Here the CDR3 DNA reads TGTGCCTGGAGAAACCGGGAAACCCTTAACTATGGCTACACCTTC. Protein sequence: CAWRNRETLNYGYTF.

The chain couples TRBV5-8 to TRBJ2-3, with 11 bases lining up with TRBD2. The CDR3 spans 16 residues. Germline trimming cut 5 bases from V and 6 bases from J; bases unmatched to any gene: 11. Germline V gives CDR1 SGHTS, CDR2 YDEGEE. The CDR3 sequence: CASSSSGGSILDTQYF. CDR3 DNA: TGTGCCAGCAGTTCTAGCGGGGGGAGTATATTGGATACGCAGTATTTT.

This clone has just a few counts. The chain joins TRBV19 to TRBJ2-1, with TRBD2 identical over 8 bases. Germline CDR1 is LNHDA and CDR2 is SQIVND (reference sequence). This CDR3 contains 15 residues. The ends lost 5 bases at V and 4 bases at J; junction bases unmatched: 7. CDR3 sequence (DNA): TGTGCCAGTAGTGGTCGACAGCGGGAGTACAATGAGCAGTTCTTC. Translation gives CASSGRQREYNEQFF.

The rearrangement uses TRBV19 and TRBJ2-5; 11 positions match TRBD2. The germline CDR1 and CDR2 sequences are LNHDA and SQIVND (reference sequence). The length of the CDR3 is 16 residues. J was trimmed by 2 bases and V by 1 base; bases with no gene match: 3. CDR3 loop: CASSIGLAGGQETQYF. CDR3 DNA sequence: TGTGCCAGTAGTATAGGATTAGCGGGGGGGCAAGAGACCCAGTACTTC.

The J gene is TRBJ2-1, the V gene TRBV4-1; 14 nucleotides match TRBD2. Per germline, CDR1 MGHRA and CDR2 YSYEKL. The trim removed 3 bases at V and 0 bases at J, leaving 4 bases unmatched. The CDR3 spans 18 residues. For the CDR3, the DNA is TGCGCCAGCAGCCAGGGACTAGCGGGGGCAAGCTCCTACAATGAGCAGTTCTTC. Protein sequence: CASSQGLAGASSYNEQFF.

V gene TRBV2 combines with J gene TRBJ2-3; 8 bases line up with TRBD2. Germline V gene data show CDR1 as SNHLY and CDR2 as FYNNEI. Trimming took 2 bases from V and 4 from J; bases not matched to a gene: 11. This CDR3 has 17 residues. The CDR3 sequence: CASSELGSGVAADTQYF. The CDR3 DNA reads TGTGCCAGCAGTGAACTTGGTAGCGGGGTCGCGGCAGATACGCAGTATTTT.

The chain couples TRBV25-1 to TRBJ1-2; unclear D gene. V shed 0 bases and J shed 5 bases, with 7 bases lying between them. The V gene's germline CDR1 is MGHDK and CDR2 SYGVNS. The CDR3 consists of 13 residues. The CDR3 is CASSEYSSYGYTF. The CDR3 nucleotides read TGTGCCAGCAGTGAATATAGTAGTTATGGCTACACCTTC.

This chain connects TRBV3-1 (or the pseudogene TRBV3-2) to TRBJ1-5, with D possibly TRBD1 on 6 matching bases. The CDR3 length is 15 residues. Trimming pared 3 bases from V and 2 bases from J, leaving 11 bases between. Germline CDR1 reads LGHDT; CDR2 reads YNNKEL (reference sequence). In DNA, the CDR3 is TGTGCCAGCAGCCAGGGGGCGGTTGGCAATCAGCCCCAGCATTTT. Its protein product is CASSQGAVGNQPQHF.

The rearrangement uses TRBV7-9 and TRBJ1-3, with D maybe TRBD1 (6 bases). V was clipped by 1 base and J by 2 bases, with 12 bases between them. The CDR3 consists of 16 residues. Germline CDR1 and CDR2: SEHNR and FQNEAQ (reference sequence). Here the CDR3 reads CASSLGNGGPGNTIYF. As DNA, the CDR3 is TGTGCCAGCAGCTTAGGAAACGGGGGGCCTGGAAACACCATATATTTT. Variable domain in full (rest from reference TRBV7-9 and TRBJ1-3): DTGVSQNPRHKITKRGQNVTFRCDPISEHNRLYWYRQTLGQGPEFLTYFQNEAQLEKSRLLSDRFSAERPKGSFSTLEIQRTEQGDSAMYLCASSLGNGGPGNTIYFGEGSWLTVV.

This clone was counted once. The chain uses TRBV27 and TRBJ2-1; tentative D call: TRBD1 (5 bases). From germline, CDR1 is MNHEY and CDR2 SMNVEV (reference sequence). This CDR3 is built from 11 residues. V was trimmed by 7 bases and J by 7 bases, leaving 8 bases between them. Written as DNA, the CDR3 is TGTGCCAGCATCCACAGGAATGAGCAGTTCTTC. Translation: CASIHRNEQFF.

This chain joins TRBV20-1 and TRBJ1-2; weak D call: TRBD1 (6 bases). Germline values: CDR1 DFQATT, CDR2 SNEGSKA (reference sequence). Trimming took 3 bases from V and 4 from J, leaving 15 bases between them. This CDR3 comprises 14 residues. CDR3 nucleotide sequence: TGCAGTGCTAGTACGACAGGCCATCTCTATGGCTACACCTTC. This codes for CSASTTGHLYGYTF.